The 2 T cell receptor beta chains reported below all come from one sample, sequenced in a study of shared clonotypes between healthy human individuals. Measured with immunoSEQ multiplex PCR; TCRdb has only the in-frame clones, and not every one. The sample includes approximately 1.4 million clones, 95% to 99% seen only once; the top ten take roughly 0.45%. Sequencing was done on a sample of naive CD4+ T cells sorted from blood. Subset noted: CD45RA+ positively selected. All receptors derive from a young man in good health.

This sequence joins TRBV29-1 and TRBJ2-7; no clear D gene. CDR3 length equals 14 residues. Per germline, CDR1 SQVTM and CDR2 ANQGSEA. The V end lost 5 bases, the J end lost 3 bases, and 17 bases lay between the germline ends. Here the CDR3 reads CSVRKGKGFYEQYF. Written as DNA, the CDR3 is TGCAGCGTTCGTAAGGGTAAAGGATTCTACGAGCAGTACTTC.

V gene TRBV2 combines with J gene TRBJ2-5; D is unresolved. The CDR3 is made up of 13 amino acids. From germline, CDR1 is SNHLY and CDR2 FYNNEI. V gave up 7 bases and J gave up 0 bases, with 9 bases separating them. CDR3 coding DNA: TGTGCCAGCACGTGGTCAAACCAAGAGACCCAGTACTTC. Translating it yields CASTWSNQETQYF.